This T cell receptor beta chain was observed in a study of blood T cell repertoires in COVID-19. Study as a whole: COVID-19 samples, acute and convalescent, were from the United States, Italy and Spain. PBMCs, B-cell-depleted T cells, or T cells provided the cDNA or gDNA that made up the material.

Trimming cost V 3 bases and J 5 bases, with 11 bases left between them. The V gene's germline CDR1 is KGHSH and CDR2 LQKENI. The length of the CDR3 is 14 residues. Per the study methods: Quantification of nucleated cells was approximated via reference gene primer amplification. Data came from immunoSEQ multiplex PCR; TCRdb stores just in-frame clones and leaves some out. V, J and clone size are taken as reported in that table, and D and trimming were inferred from the DNA itself. The table lists roughly 280,000 clones, 89% of them singletons. The chain carries TRBV18 and TRBJ1-5; weak D call: TRBD1 (6 bases). The receptor was isolated from a man between 50 and 59 years old with acute or convalescent COVID-19. The specimen sequenced was peripheral blood. The CDR3 DNA sequence: TGTGCCAGCTCACCTGGGGACATAGATCAGCCCCAGCATTTT. This translates into CASSPGDIDQPQHF.